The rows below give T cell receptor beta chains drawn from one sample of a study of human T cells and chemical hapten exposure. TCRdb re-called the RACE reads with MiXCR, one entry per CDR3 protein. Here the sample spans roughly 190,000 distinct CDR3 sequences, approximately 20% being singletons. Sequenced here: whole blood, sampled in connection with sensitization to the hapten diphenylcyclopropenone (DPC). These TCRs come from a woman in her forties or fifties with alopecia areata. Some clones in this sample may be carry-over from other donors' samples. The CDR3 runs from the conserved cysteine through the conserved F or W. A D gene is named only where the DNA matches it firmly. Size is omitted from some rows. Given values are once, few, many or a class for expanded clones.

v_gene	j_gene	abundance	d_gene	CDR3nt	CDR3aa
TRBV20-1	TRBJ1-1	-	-	TGCAGTGCTAGAGATGAGGTTGAAGCTTTCTTT	CSARDEVEAFF
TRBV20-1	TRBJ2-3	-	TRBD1	TGCAGTGCGGATGGACAGGGAACAGATACGCAGTATTTT	CSADGQGTDTQYF
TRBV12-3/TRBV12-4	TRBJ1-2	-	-	TGTGCCAGCAGTTTTTCATCGGACGGACTCTATGGCTACACCTTC	CASSFSSDGLYGYTF
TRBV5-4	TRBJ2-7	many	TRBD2	TGTGCCAGCAGCTACCCCGGGGGGAACTACGAGCAGTACTTC	CASSYPGGNYEQYF
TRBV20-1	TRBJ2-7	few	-	TGCAGTGCCAGGCTAACGGTCTACGAGCAGTACTTC	CSARLTVYEQYF
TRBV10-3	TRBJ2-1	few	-	TGTGCCATCAGTGGTCTTGGGGGCTCCTACAATGAGCAGTTCTTC	CAISGLGGSYNEQFF
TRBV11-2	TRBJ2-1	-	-	TGTGCCAGCAGCCTAGGCATTAATGAGCAGTTCTTC	CASSLGINEQFF
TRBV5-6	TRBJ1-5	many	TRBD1	TGTGCCAGCAGCAACGGACAGGGGGGAATCCATCAGCCCCAGCATTTT	CASSNGQGGIHQPQHF
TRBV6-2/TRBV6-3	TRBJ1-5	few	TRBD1	TGTGCCAGCAGGCCACAGGGGGGGAATCAGCCCCAGCATTTT	CASRPQGGNQPQHF
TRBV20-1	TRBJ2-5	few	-	TGCAGTGCTAGAGAAGATCCCCAAGAGACCCAGTACTTC	CSAREDPQETQYF
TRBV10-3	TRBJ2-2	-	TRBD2	TGTGCCACCACAACTAGCGGCACCACCGGGGAGCTGTTTTTT	CATTTSGTTGELFF
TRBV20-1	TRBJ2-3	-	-	TGCAGTGCTGAGGACAGCGGGATAAGGGTCGGTACGCAGTATTTT	CSAEDSGIRVGTQYF
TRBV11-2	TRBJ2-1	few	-	TGTGCCAGCAGTCTCAGGGACGATGAGCAGTTCTTC	CASSLRDDEQFF
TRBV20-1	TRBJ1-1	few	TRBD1	TGCAGTGCTACAGGGGGTCGAGGGGTCAACACTGAAGCTTTCTTT	CSATGGRGVNTEAFF
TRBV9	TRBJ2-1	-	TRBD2	TGTGCCAGCAGCGTTGATTTAGCGGGAGGGCCGATAAATGAGCAGTTCTTC	CASSVDLAGGPINEQFF
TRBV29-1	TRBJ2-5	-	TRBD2	TGCAGCGTTGGGTTAGCGGGAGCAGGGGAGACCCAGTACTTC	CSVGLAGAGETQYF
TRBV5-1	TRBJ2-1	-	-	TGCGCCAGCAGCTGGAGGGAGAGCGCCACGAATGAGCAGTTCTTC	CASSWRESATNEQFF
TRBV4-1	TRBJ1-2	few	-	TGCGCCAGCAGCCAAGATAGCAGCTATGGCTACACCTTC	CASSQDSSYGYTF
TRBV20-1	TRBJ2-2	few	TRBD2	TGCAGTGCTAGCCGACTAGCGGGAGTCTCCGGGGAGCTCTTTTTT	CSASRLAGVSGELFF
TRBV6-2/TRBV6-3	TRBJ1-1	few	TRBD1	TGTGCCAGCAGTGACAGGGTGAACACTGAAGCTTTCTTT	CASSDRVNTEAFF
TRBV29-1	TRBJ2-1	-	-	TGCAGCGTTGTGGTCGGGAACTGGGGCAATGAGCAGTTCTTC	CSVVVGNWGNEQFF
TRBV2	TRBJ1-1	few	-	TGTGCCAGCAGCGGGGGCTACGGGAACACTGAAGCTTTCTTT	CASSGGYGNTEAFF
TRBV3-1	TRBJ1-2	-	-	TGTGCCAGCAGCCATATTTCAGCCAATGGCTACACCTTC	CASSHISANGYTF
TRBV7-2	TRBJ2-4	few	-	TGTGCCAGCAGCGAGGGACTAGCCAAAAACATTCAGTACTTC	CASSEGLAKNIQYF
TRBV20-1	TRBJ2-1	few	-	TGCAGTGCTAGAGAGGGGGGGGCAGAGTATAATGAGCAGTTCTTC	CSAREGGAEYNEQFF
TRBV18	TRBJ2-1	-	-	TGTGCCAGCTCAAGCCGGGACAACAATGAGCAGTTCTTC	CASSSRDNNEQFF
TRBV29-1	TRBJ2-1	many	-	TGCAGCGTTGAGAGGGCGTTCGGGGGAACTGAGCAGTTCTTC	CSVERAFGGTEQFF
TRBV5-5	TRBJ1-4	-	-	TGTGCCAGCAGCTTAGGGACGGGGGCGGTTGGTGAAAAACTGTTTTTT	CASSLGTGAVGEKLFF
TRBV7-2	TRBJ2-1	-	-	TGTGCCAGCAGCTCCCAGGGTCCCTACAATGAGCAGTTCTTC	CASSSQGPYNEQFF
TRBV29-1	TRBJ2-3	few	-	TGCAGCGTTGAAGCAACTTGGGTCAGATTAAGCACAGATACGCAGTATTTT	CSVEATWVRLSTDTQYF
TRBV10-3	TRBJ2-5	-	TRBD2	TGTGCCATCAGTGAGTCTAGCGGGACGATGGAGACCCAGTACTTC	CAISESSGTMETQYF
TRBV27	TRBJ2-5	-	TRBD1	TGTGCCAGCACCCCTTACAGGGGGGCCCAAGAGACCCAGTACTTC	CASTPYRGAQETQYF
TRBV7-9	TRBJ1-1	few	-	TGTGCCAGCAGCTCTTACAGAATTATGAACACTGAAGCTTTCTTT	CASSSYRIMNTEAFF